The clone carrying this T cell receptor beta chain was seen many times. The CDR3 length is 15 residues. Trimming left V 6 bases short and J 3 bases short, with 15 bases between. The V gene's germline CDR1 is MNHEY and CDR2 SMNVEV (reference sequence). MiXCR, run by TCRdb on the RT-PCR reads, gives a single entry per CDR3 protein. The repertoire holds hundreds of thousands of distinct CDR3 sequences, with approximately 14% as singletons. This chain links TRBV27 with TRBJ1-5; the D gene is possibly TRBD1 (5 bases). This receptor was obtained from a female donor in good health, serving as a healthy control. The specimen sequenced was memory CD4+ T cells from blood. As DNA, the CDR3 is TGTGCCAGCAGCCGTGGAGGGGCGTTCAATCAGCCCCAGCATTTT. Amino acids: CASSRGGAFNQPQHF.